This T cell receptor (beta chain) originates from a study of radiation and T cells in renal cell carcinoma. Study results and limitations: Top tumor clonotypes rose in blood 2 weeks post-radiation, then contracted.

Stated time point: blood 4 weeks post-SBRT, at nephrectomy. Treatment denoted: 15 Gy SBRT to primary tumor, nephrectomy 4 weeks later. The patient's renal cell carcinoma had clear cell pathology. As to this clone: Its antigen is unidentified.

The data were produced by immunoSEQ multiplex PCR, yet TCRdb's version contains in-frame clones alone and is incomplete. This table holds approximately 90,000 clones, 85% found once. The sample in question was blood, obtained from a patient whose treatment included radiotherapy and nephrectomy. The receptor comes from a middle-aged man with renal cell carcinoma.

The CDR3, as DNA: TGTGCCAGCAGCTTGCCCGGGACGAGCTCTGGAAACACCATATATTTT. Translated: CASSLPGTSSGNTIYF. V is TRBV5-4 and J is TRBJ1-3; a possible D gene is TRBD1 (5 bases). Germline V gene data show CDR1 as SGHNT and CDR2 as YYREEE (reference sequence). The ends were cut back, 1 base at V and 0 bases at J, with 11 bases in the middle. CDR3 length: 16 amino acids.